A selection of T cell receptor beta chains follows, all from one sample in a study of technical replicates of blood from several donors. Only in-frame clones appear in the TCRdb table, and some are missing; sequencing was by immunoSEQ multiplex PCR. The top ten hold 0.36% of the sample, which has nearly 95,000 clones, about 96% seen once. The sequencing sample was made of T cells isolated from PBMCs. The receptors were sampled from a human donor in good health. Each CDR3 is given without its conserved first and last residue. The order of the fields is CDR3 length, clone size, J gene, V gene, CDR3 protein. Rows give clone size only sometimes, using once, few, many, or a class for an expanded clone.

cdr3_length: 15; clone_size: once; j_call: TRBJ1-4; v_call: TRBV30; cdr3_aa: AWSNRISGLNSGKLF
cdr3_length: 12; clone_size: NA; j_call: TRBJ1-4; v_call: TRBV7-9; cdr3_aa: ASSLGQGNEKLF
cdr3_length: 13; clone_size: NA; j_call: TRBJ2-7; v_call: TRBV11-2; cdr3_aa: ASSYLTGSSYEQY
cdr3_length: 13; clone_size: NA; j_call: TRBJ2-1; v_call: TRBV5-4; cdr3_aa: ASSLWTGMRNEQF
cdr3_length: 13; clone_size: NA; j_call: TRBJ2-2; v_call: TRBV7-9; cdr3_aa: ASSFGQDNTGELF
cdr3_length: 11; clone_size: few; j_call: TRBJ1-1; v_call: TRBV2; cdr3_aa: ASTPDIFAEAF
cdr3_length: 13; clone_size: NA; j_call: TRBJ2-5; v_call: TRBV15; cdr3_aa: ATSRDGKGRETQY
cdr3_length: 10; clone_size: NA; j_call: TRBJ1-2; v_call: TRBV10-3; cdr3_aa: AISGTGYGYT
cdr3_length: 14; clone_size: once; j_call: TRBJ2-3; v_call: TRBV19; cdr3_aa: ASSIKAGGFTDTQY
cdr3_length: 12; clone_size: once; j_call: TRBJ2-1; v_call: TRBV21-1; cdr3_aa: ASTCHQAGNEQF
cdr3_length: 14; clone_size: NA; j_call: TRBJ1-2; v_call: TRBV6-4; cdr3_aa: ASSPSGAETVYGYT
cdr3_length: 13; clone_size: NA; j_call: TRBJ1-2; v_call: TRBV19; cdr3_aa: ASSVSGTGVYGYT
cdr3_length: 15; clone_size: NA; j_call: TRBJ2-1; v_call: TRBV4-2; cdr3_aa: ASSQLTSGVPYNEQF
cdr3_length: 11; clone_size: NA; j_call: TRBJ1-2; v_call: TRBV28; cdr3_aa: ASSFGSHPSYT
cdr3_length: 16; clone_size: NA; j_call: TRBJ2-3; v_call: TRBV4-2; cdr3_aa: ASSQGPQAGGVTDTQY
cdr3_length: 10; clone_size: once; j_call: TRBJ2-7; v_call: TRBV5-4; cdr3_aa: ASSFHLNEQY
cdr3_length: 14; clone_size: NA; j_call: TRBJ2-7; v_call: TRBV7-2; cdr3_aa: ASSLRQEGLSYEQY
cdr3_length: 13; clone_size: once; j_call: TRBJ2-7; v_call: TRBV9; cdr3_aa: ASSSGGHGSSEQY
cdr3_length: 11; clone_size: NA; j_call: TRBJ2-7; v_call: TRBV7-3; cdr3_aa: ASSLTSGREQY
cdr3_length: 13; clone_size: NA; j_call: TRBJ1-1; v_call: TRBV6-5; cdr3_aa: ASSWDSGANTEAF
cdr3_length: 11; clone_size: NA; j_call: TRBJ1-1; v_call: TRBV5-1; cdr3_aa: ASSFRGETEAF
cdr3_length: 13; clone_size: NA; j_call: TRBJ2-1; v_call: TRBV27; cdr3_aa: ASSLSHLAGNEQF
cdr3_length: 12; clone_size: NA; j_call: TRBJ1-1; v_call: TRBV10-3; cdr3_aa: AIRLQGVDTEAF
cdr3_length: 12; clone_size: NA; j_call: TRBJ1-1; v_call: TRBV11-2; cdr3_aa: ASSLDRLNTEAF
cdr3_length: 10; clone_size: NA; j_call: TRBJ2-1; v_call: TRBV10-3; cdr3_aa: AISEKRDEQF
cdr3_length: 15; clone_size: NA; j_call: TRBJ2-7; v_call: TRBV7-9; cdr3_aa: ASSFGLAGGRAYEQY
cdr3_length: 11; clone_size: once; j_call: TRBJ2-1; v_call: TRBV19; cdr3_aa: ASSGRVYNEQF
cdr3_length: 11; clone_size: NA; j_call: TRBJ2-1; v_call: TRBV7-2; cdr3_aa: ASSSVYDNEQF
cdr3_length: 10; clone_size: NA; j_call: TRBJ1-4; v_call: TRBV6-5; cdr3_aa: ASASQGEKLF
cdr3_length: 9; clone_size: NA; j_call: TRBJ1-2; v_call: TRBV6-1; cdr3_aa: ASSHTYGYT
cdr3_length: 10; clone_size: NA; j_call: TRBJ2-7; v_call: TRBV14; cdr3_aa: ASSQGQIEQY
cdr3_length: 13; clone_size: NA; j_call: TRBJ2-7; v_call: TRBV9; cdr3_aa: ASSPLAGEDYEQY
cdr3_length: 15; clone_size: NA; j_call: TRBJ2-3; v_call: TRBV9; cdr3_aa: ASSVGIKGLRTDTQY
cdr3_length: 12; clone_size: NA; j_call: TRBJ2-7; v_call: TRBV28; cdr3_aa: ASSREREADEQY
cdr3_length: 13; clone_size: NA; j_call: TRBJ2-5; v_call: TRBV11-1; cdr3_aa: ASSLIAGAAETQY